This TCR beta chain was sequenced for a study of regulatory T cells in long-lasting Graves disease. Study-wide results and limits: TRBV28, TRBJ1-2 and TRBJ2-5 were segments that persistent disease favored.

Points on this clonotype: Its antigen is undetermined.

Per the germline V gene, CDR1 is SGHRS and CDR2 is YFSETQ. Trimming removed 0 bases at V and 3 bases at J, with 13 bases between. CDR3 size: 16 residues. Arm-PCR of CDR3 regions with iRepertoire HTBI primers generated TCR beta libraries. TCRdb re-analysed the multiplex PCR reads in MiXCR, keeping a single row per CDR3 protein. The sample shows roughly 300,000 distinct CDR3 sequences, around a fifth of them seen only once. Sample time point: persistent/refractory GD, antithyroid drugs over 5 years with positive TRAb. PBMC RNA was the source of the TCR library. The gene calls are TRBV5-1 and TRBJ1-5, with D possibly TRBD1 on 5 matching bases. The material was peripheral blood mononuclear cells (PBMCs), obtained when the disease was refractory, from a patient treated with antithyroid drugs. This sequence was found in a female donor with Graves disease. CDR3 DNA sequence: TGCGCCAGCAGCTTGGGAGGGACCGCGAACAATCAGCCCCAGCATTTT. Amino acid sequence: CASSLGGTANNQPQHF.